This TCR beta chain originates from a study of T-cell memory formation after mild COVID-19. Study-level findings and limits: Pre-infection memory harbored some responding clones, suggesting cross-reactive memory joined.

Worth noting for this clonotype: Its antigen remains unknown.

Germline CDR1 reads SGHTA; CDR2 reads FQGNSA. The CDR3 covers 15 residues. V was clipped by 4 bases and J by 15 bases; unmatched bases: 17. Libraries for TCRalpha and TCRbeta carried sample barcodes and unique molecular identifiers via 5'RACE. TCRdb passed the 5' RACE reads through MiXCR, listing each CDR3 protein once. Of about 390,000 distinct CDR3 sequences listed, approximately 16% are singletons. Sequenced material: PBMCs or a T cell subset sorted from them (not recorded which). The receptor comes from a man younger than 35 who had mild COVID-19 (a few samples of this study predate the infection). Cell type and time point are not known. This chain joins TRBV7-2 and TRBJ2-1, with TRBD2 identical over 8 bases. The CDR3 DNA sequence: TGTGCCAGCAGCTCGTACACTAGCAGCGGGGGCCCTCCGTTCTTC. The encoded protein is CASSSYTSSGGPPFF. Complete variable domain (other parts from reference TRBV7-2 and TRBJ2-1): GAGVSQSPSNKVTEKGKDVELRCDPISGHTALYWYRQSLGQGLEFLIYFQGNSAPDKSGLPSDRFSAERTGGSVSTLTIQRTQQEDSAVYLCASSSYTSSGGPPFFGPGTRLTVL.